One sample yielded the 10 T cell receptor beta chains listed below, sequenced in a study of a mutant IDH1 vaccine in newly diagnosed glioma. These receptors' antigens are unknown. This table comes from immunoSEQ multiplex PCR, and its TCRdb copy is limited to in-frame clones, with some not included. The sample consists of some 130,000 clones, about 82% of them appearing once. Time point noted: week 11, during vaccination. It was 300 ug of mutant IDH1 20-mer peptide that made up each vaccine dose, given with topical imiquimod. Material: PBMCs, obtained from a glioma patient whose treatment included an IDH1 peptide vaccine. Source of these receptors: a man in his forties or fifties with glioma.

This clone was counted a single time. The chain links TRBV2 to TRBJ1-5; 10 nucleotides agree with TRBD1. This CDR3 is built from 15 residues. Per germline, CDR1 SNHLY and CDR2 FYNNEI. The V and J ends lost 3 bases and 1 base, in that order; junction bases with no gene match: 0. DNA of the CDR3: TGTGCCAGCAGTGAGGACAGGGGGAGCAATCAGCCCCAGCATTTT. As protein: CASSEDRGSNQPQHF. The full variable domain, its missing parts supplied by reference TRBV2 and TRBJ1-5, is EPEVTQTPSHQVTQMGQEVILRCVPISNHLYFYWYRQILGQKVEFLVSFYNNEISEKSEIFDDQFSVERPDGSNFTLKIRSTKLEDSAMYFCASSEDRGSNQPQHFGDGTRLSIL.

The rearrangement links TRBV7-2 to TRBJ2-7; TRBD1 matches at 9 bases. There are 16 residues in the CDR3. Germline CDR1 SGHTA, CDR2 FQGNSA. With 4 bases clipped from V and 2 bases from J, the junction kept 9 bases outside the gene matches. CDR3 sequence (DNA): TGTGCCAGCAGCTCTCGGCGGACAGGGGCCCCCTACGAGCAGTACTTC. Translating it yields CASSSRRTGAPYEQYF.

J is TRBJ2-5 and V is TRBV4-2; the D gene is possibly TRBD2 (5 bases). The CDR3 length is 17 residues. From germline, CDR1 is LGHNA and CDR2 YNFKEQ. The V end lost 1 base, the J end lost 2 bases, and 17 bases lay between the germline ends. CDR3 DNA: TGTGCCAGCAGCCAAGTCGGTTCAGGACTTCGGCAAGAGACCCAGTACTTC. It yields the protein CASSQVGSGLRQETQYF.

For the CDR3, the DNA is TGTGCCAGCAGGGGGTTCGGGCAGTTCTTC. Amino acids: CASRGFGQFF. V is TRBV2 and J is TRBJ2-1, with D unresolved. CDR3 length: 10 residues. The ends were cut back, 6 bases at V and 12 bases at J, with 9 bases in the middle. Per germline, CDR1 SNHLY and CDR2 FYNNEI.

The chain recombines TRBV4-3 with TRBJ1-5; D gene uncertain. V gave up 0 bases and J gave up 5 bases, with 5 bases separating them. Germline lookup yields CDR1 LGHNA and CDR2 YSLEER. This CDR3 region has 13 residues. The CDR3 DNA reads TGCGCCAGCAGCCAAGACAGCTATCAGCCCCAGCATTTT. Residues: CASSQDSYQPQHF.

V gene TRBV19 combines with J gene TRBJ1-1; 9 nucleotides line up with TRBD1. Unmatched junction bases numbered 4, after V lost 4 bases and J lost 1 base. This CDR3 has 15 residues. Germline V gene lookup returns CDR1 LNHDA and CDR2 SQIVND (reference sequence). The CDR3 reads CASSRGQGRNTEAFF. For the CDR3, the DNA is TGTGCCAGTAGTAGGGGACAGGGAAGGAACACTGAAGCTTTCTTT. The variable domain in full, with the rest retrieved from reference TRBV19 and TRBJ1-1, is DGGITQSPKYLFRKEGQNVTLSCEQNLNHDAMYWYRQDPGQGLRLIYYSQIVNDFQKGDIAEGYSVSREKKESFPLTVTSAQKNPTAFYLCASSRGQGRNTEAFFGQGTRLTVV.

This clone was recorded once. The chain joins TRBV6-5 to TRBJ1-1, with D unclear. CDR1 and CDR2 (germline): MNHEY, SVGAGI. Trimming removed 4 bases from V and 1 base from J, with 10 bases in between. The CDR3 loop spans 14 amino acids. The CDR3 is CASSSVEANTEAFF. CDR3 DNA: TGTGCCAGCAGTTCCGTAGAAGCGAACACTGAAGCTTTCTTT.

The chain has TRBV4-1 and TRBJ1-2; D ambiguous. Between the trimmed V and J ends, which lost 4 bases and 3 bases, there was a span of 12 bases. The germline CDR1 and CDR2 sequences are MGHRA and YSYEKL. This CDR3 contains 14 residues. CDR3 in amino acids: CASSRVGLYYGYTF. As DNA, the CDR3 is TGCGCCAGCAGCCGCGTTGGATTGTACTATGGCTACACCTTC.

This rearrangement joins TRBV5-4 to TRBJ2-1; TRBD1 aligns across 7 bases. Trimming removed 4 bases from V and 6 bases from J; junction bases left unmatched: 10. The CDR3 extends over 15 amino acids. Germline V gene sequence: CDR1 SGHNT, CDR2 YYREEE (reference sequence). CDR3 residues: CASSARQGRGNEQFF. The CDR3 DNA sequence: TGTGCCAGCAGCGCCCGACAGGGACGGGGCAATGAGCAGTTCTTC.

The rearrangement uses TRBV28 and TRBJ2-1, with TRBD1 matching 7 bases. CDR1 is MDHEN and CDR2 is SYDVKM in the germline V gene. V gave up 6 bases and J gave up 8 bases; unmatched junction bases: 19. The CDR3 has 17 residues. The CDR3 loop reads CASRQPRRDRKAYEQFF. The CDR3 DNA is TGTGCCAGCAGACAACCTCGCCGGGACAGAAAAGCCTATGAGCAGTTCTTC. Based on the CDR3 plus reference TRBV28 and TRBJ2-1, the full variable domain is DVKVTQSSRYLVKRTGEKVFLECVQDMDHENMFWYRQDPGLGLRLIYFSYDVKMKEKGDIPEGYSVSREKKERFSLILESASTNQTSMYLCASRQPRRDRKAYEQFFGPGTRLTVL.